This T cell receptor (beta chain) derives from a study of blood T cell repertoires in COVID-19 (dated by TCRdb to 2018 to 2021). Regarding the research as a whole: Samples covering the acute and convalescent phases of COVID-19 were provided by collaborators in the United States, Italy and Spain. The sample metadata nearly always contained a de-identified subject ID, COVID-19 status, age in years and sex. Deeply sampled blood TCRbeta repertoires from subjects exposed to, actively infected with, or recovered from COVID-19 were included in the dataset. Where available, HLA class I and class II types were obtained from metadata supplied by the sample provider rather than from assay-based typing. Samples came from the ongoing ImmuneRACE study (first 160 participants) plus 1,254 subjects from 6 global collaborators. The prospective study material was composed of cDNA or gDNA derived from T cells, B-cell-depleted T cells, or PBMCs. The repertoires were made available in a free public database intended to serve as a resource for research on the immune response to SARS-CoV-2.

A note on this clone: Its antigen remains unidentified. Base-call qualities are not available, and no considerably larger clone is one nucleotide away.

On the study overall, not on this receptor specifically: The amount of clinical and demographic metadata varied by source and participant and was provided uncurated.

At one collaborating source in Seattle, patients were enrolled during active infection and were followed longitudinally through the course of disease. The collaborating institutions used their own protocols to collect whole blood in K2EDTA tubes. For TCRbeta analysis, collaborator samples were shipped as frozen whole blood, as isolated PBMCs, or as DNA extracted from either sample type. The immunoSEQ Assay, a bias-controlled multiplex PCR, was used to amplify TCRbeta CDR3 regions from genomic DNA. The study's own analysis went as follows. The number of nucleated cells in each sample was estimated by amplification of reference gene primers within the assay. To quantify the absolute abundance of each unique TCRbeta CDR3 rearrangement, sequence reads were collapsed and filtered. For each sample, productive Simpson clonality was calculated as the square root of Simpson's diversity index across productive rearrangements. TCRdb re-hosts the immuneACCESS table, in-frame sequences only. Its copies lack some clones; in the studies checked, an unresolved V gene accounts for under half of them, and the cause for the rest is not known. The V and J calls and clone size come from that table; D and trimming were worked out from the DNA. Within this sample are about 180,000 clones, with roughly 81% of them counted one time only. 10% to 15% of the sample goes to the ten largest clones.

V is pared back by 2 bases and J by 3 bases, with 13 bases lying between the germline termini. Based on the germline V gene, the CDR1 and CDR2 sequences are SGHVS and FQNEAQ. The CDR3 numbers 15 residues from cysteine through phenylalanine. Of all the DNA, just the CDR3 is kept, 45 bases in frame from base 1. Recombination connected TRBV7-8 to TRBJ1-1, with no confidently assigned D gene. The TCR was taken from an elderly woman with COVID-19, enrolled during active disease. The specimen sequenced was peripheral blood. The CDR3 protein: CASSLKTSRDTEAFF. The nucleotides read TGTGCCAGCAGCTTAAAGACGTCCCGGGACACTGAAGCTTTCTTT.